The 30 T cell receptor beta chains below were found in one sample sequenced in a study of beta chain features in type 1 diabetes. Study-wide results and limits: In all four CD4+ subsets, TCRB CDR3 length was significantly, moderately reduced in type 1 diabetes.

These receptors are not linked to any known antigen. Expressed TCRB transcripts were sequenced, since all the RNA that had been isolated was reverse transcribed. Produced via immunoSEQ multiplex PCR; TCRdb's table is partial and in-frame only. In the table there are over 90,000 clones, about 26% of which are singletons. The sequencing sample was made of central memory CD4+ T cells from blood. The receptors shown here come from a woman aged 18-29 years with type 1 diabetes.

This chain's CDR3 is CASSEPSTSYEQYV. As DNA, the CDR3 is TGTGCCAGCAGTGAACCTAGTACCTCCTACGAGCAGTACGTC. The chain links TRBV6-1 to TRBJ2-7; no clear D. The ends were cut back, 2 bases at V and 0 bases at J, with 8 bases in the middle. CDR1 is MNHNS and CDR2 is SASEGT in the germline V gene. This CDR3 is 14 amino acids long.

CDR3 nucleotides: TGTGCCAGCCAACGGGGTTTACTCGCAGATACGCAGTATTTT. It encodes CASQRGLLADTQYF. The chain uses TRBV6-5 and TRBJ2-3; a weak D match, TRBD2 (5 bases). CDR1 MNHEY and CDR2 SVGAGI come from the germline V gene. V lost 8 bases to trimming and J lost 4 bases, with 16 bases between them. This CDR3 spans 14 amino acids.

The chain carries TRBV25-1 and TRBJ2-6; TRBD2 is a possible D gene (6 bases). V was shortened by 2 bases and J by 2 bases, with 10 bases between the two germline ends. CDR3 length: 16 residues. The V gene's germline CDR1 is MGHDK and CDR2 SYGVNS. CDR3 in amino acids: CASSERENPGANVLTF. As DNA, the CDR3 is TGTGCCAGCAGTGAACGGGAGAACCCTGGGGCCAACGTCCTGACTTTC.

The gene calls are TRBV13 and TRBJ2-1; TRBD1 matches at 7 bases. The V gene end was trimmed by 5 bases and the J gene end by 8 bases; junction bases not matched to a gene: 9. Germline V lookup: CDR1 PRHDT, CDR2 FYEKMQ (reference sequence). The CDR3 is 14 residues long. The CDR3 DNA sequence: TGTGCCAGCAGCGCTATAGACAGGGCTCATGAGCAGTTCTTC. Amino acid sequence: CASSAIDRAHEQFF.

This clone was detected only a few times. This chain uses TRBV7-2 with TRBJ2-2; 7 positions agree with TRBD2. The J segment lost 3 bases and the V segment lost 2 bases, leaving 12 bases of the junction unmatched. CDR1 is SGHTA, CDR2 FQGNSA, per germline. The CDR3 is made up of 18 amino acids. CDR3 sequence: CASSLLAPASGYTGELFF. The CDR3, as DNA: TGTGCCAGCAGCTTATTAGCCCCTGCTAGCGGATACACCGGGGAGCTGTTTTTT. The full variable domain, in which reference TRBV7-2 and TRBJ2-2 provide the parts outside the CDR3, is GAGVSQSPSNKVTEKGKDVELRCDPISGHTALYWYRQSLGQGLEFLIYFQGNSAPDKSGLPSDRFSAERTGGSVSTLTIQRTQQEDSAVYLCASSLLAPASGYTGELFFGEGSRLTVL.

This clone showed up just a few times. The chain joins TRBV25-1 to TRBJ1-4; 8 bases fit TRBD1. Germline trimming cut 2 bases from V and 16 bases from J; bases unmatched to any gene: 12. The CDR3 length is 14 residues. Per germline, CDR1 MGHDK and CDR2 SYGVNS. CDR3 sequence: CASSEGGPRTGQFF. CDR3 sequence (DNA): TGTGCCAGCAGTGAAGGCGGGCCCCGGACAGGGCAGTTTTTT.

V is TRBV5-6 and J is TRBJ1-2; D is ambiguous. With 2 bases removed from V and 2 bases from J, the gap between germline ends came to 10 bases. The CDR3 runs 14 residues. Germline-derived CDR1 and CDR2 are SGHDT and YYEEEE. CDR3 nucleotides: TGTGCCAGCAGCTTAGGGAGAGGGAACTATGGCTACACCTTC. Translated: CASSLGRGNYGYTF.

The V and J genes are TRBV5-5 and TRBJ2-6; D not certain. Trimming pared 7 bases from V and 4 bases from J, leaving 9 bases between. Germline CDR1 is SGHKS and CDR2 is YYEKEE (reference sequence). This CDR3 region has 13 residues. For the CDR3, the DNA is TGTGCCAGCGATCTCGGGGGGGCCAACGTCCTGACTTTC. This translates into CASDLGGANVLTF.

The chain carries TRBV9 and TRBJ2-3, with TRBD1 matching 7 bases. Unmatched junction bases numbered 3, after V lost 4 bases and J lost 1 base. From germline, CDR1 is SGDLS and CDR2 YYNGEE. The CDR3 extends over 14 amino acids. The CDR3 is CASSPGTGTDTQYF. The CDR3 DNA is TGTGCCAGCAGCCCCGGGACAGGCACAGATACGCAGTATTTT.

As to this clone: This CDR3 is also generated by other DNA sequences in the sample. The chain couples TRBV9 to TRBJ2-3, with 11 positions matching TRBD2. The CDR3 covers 17 residues. V dropped 2 bases and J dropped 1; count of bases not matched to a gene: 6. The V gene's germline CDR1 is SGDLS and CDR2 YYNGEE. CDR3 loop: CASSVRTSGRGTDTQYF. In DNA form, the CDR3 reads TGTGCCAGCAGCGTCCGGACTAGCGGGCGGGGCACAGATACGCAGTATTTT.

V is TRBV11-2 and J is TRBJ1-1, with a weak D call TRBD1 (5 bases). V lost 5 bases and J 6 bases, leaving 16 bases between the germline ends. This CDR3 spans 14 amino acids. Per germline, CDR1 SGHAT and CDR2 FQNNGV. The CDR3: CASSLHREGPEAFF. Written as DNA, the CDR3 is TGTGCCAGCAGCCTCCATAGGGAGGGACCTGAAGCTTTCTTT.

The chain uses TRBV5-1 and TRBJ2-5; 13 positions agree with TRBD2. Germline values: CDR1 SGHRS, CDR2 YFSETQ. The CDR3 is 16 residues long. Losses at the gene ends were 4 bases for V and 5 bases for J; bases not matched to a gene: 8. As DNA, the CDR3 is TGCGCCAGCAGCATCTCCCCACTAGCGGGAGGGGAGACCCAGTACTTC. This sequence encodes CASSISPLAGGETQYF.

This chain uses TRBV7-2 with TRBJ1-5, with D possibly matching TRBD1 (5 bases). The CDR3 loop spans 14 amino acids. V shed 3 bases and J shed 10 bases, with 16 bases lying between them. Germline CDR1 and CDR2: SGHTA and FQGNSA. In DNA, the CDR3 is TGTGCCAGCAGCTTTAACAGGCCCCCGTCACCCCAGCATTTT. This gives the protein CASSFNRPPSPQHF.

The J gene is TRBJ2-3, the V gene TRBV2, with D perhaps TRBD2 (5 bases). Germline CDR1 and CDR2: SNHLY and FYNNEI. There are 15 residues in the CDR3. Trimming left V 4 bases short and J 1 base short, with 12 bases between. The CDR3 is CASSGLDLGTDTQYF. Here the CDR3 DNA reads TGTGCCAGCAGTGGCTTGGACTTAGGCACAGATACGCAGTATTTT. The full variable domain, completed using reference TRBV2 and TRBJ2-3, is EPEVTQTPSHQVTQMGQEVILRCVPISNHLYFYWYRQILGQKVEFLVSFYNNEISEKSEIFDDQFSVERPDGSNFTLKIRSTKLEDSAMYFCASSGLDLGTDTQYFGPGTRLTVL.

The V and J genes are TRBV11-2 and TRBJ2-5; maybe TRBD1 (5 bases). This CDR3 has 16 residues. With 5 bases removed from V and 3 bases from J, the gap between germline ends came to 19 bases. The V gene's germline CDR1 is SGHAT and CDR2 FQNNGV. The CDR3 is CASSRRLGQGEETQYF. The CDR3 nucleotides read TGTGCCAGCAGCCGACGACTCGGACAAGGGGAAGAGACCCAGTACTTC.

V and J are TRBV11-3 and TRBJ2-2; 9 bases align to TRBD2. Germline V gene lookup returns CDR1 SGHNT and CDR2 YENEEA. The CDR3 length is 16 residues. The junction had 5 bases not matched to a gene; V was cut back by 5 bases and J by 1 base. The CDR3 protein is CASSPYSGRNTGELFF. The CDR3 DNA is TGTGCCAGCAGCCCCTATAGCGGGAGGAACACCGGGGAGCTGTTTTTT.

The rearrangement uses TRBV7-9 and TRBJ2-2; 8 bases fit TRBD2. Germline V lookup: CDR1 SEHNR, CDR2 FQNEAQ (reference sequence). Trimming took 8 bases from V and 0 from J; bases not matched to a gene: 5. The CDR3 is made up of 15 amino acids. The CDR3 region is CASLVSGTNTGELFF. The CDR3 region has the DNA TGTGCCAGCCTTGTTAGCGGGACGAACACCGGGGAGCTGTTTTTT.

V usage is TRBV2 and J usage is TRBJ2-2, with 8 positions matching TRBD1. V lost 6 bases and J lost 1; bases outside the gene matches: 1. CDR1 is SNHLY and CDR2 is FYNNEI in the germline V gene. This CDR3 comprises 14 residues. In DNA, the CDR3 is TGTGCCAGCAGGGACAGGGTGAACACCGGGGAGCTGTTTTTT. This sequence encodes CASRDRVNTGELFF.

V gene TRBV7-2 combines with J gene TRBJ1-1; unclear D gene. CDR1 is SGHTA and CDR2 is FQGNSA in the germline V gene. This CDR3 region has 16 residues. V lost 5 bases to trimming and J lost 5 bases, with 21 bases between them. CDR3 in DNA: TGTGCCAGCAGCCCTTCCATGACAAGCCCCATAACTGAAGCTTTCTTT. Translated: CASSPSMTSPITEAFF.

The chain recombines TRBV6-5 with TRBJ2-1, with TRBD2 matching over 9 bases. CDR1 MNHEY and CDR2 SVGAGI come from the germline V gene. V was clipped by 6 bases and J by 2 bases; unmatched bases: 5. The CDR3 runs 15 residues. CDR3 coding DNA: TGTGCCAGCAGCAGTAGCGGGAGACCCTACAATGAGCAGTTCTTC. Encoded protein: CASSSSGRPYNEQFF.

This sequence joins TRBV30 and TRBJ2-1; D ambiguous. The V gene lost 4 bases and the J gene lost 2 bases, with 9 bases spanning the gap. Germline CDR1 reads GTSNPN; CDR2 reads SVGIG (reference sequence). The CDR3 length is 13 residues. The DNA for the CDR3 is TGTGCCTGGACCGCGTATGCCTACAATGAGCAGTTCTTC. Amino acid sequence: CAWTAYAYNEQFF. The full variable domain, its missing parts supplied by reference TRBV30 and TRBJ2-1, is SQTIHQWPATLVQPVGSPLSLECTVEGTSNPNLYWYRQAAGRGLQLLFYSVGIGQISSEVPQNLSASRPQDRQFILSSKKLLLSDSGFYLCAWTAYAYNEQFFGPGTRLTVL.

This chain uses TRBV30 with TRBJ1-1; D is undetermined. The CDR3 consists of 12 residues. With 5 bases removed from V and 4 bases from J, the gap between germline ends came to 11 bases. From germline, CDR1 is GTSNPN and CDR2 SVGIG (reference sequence). CDR3 DNA sequence: TGTGCCTGGCTGGCTTCGGGCACTGAAGCTTTCTTT. The encoded protein is CAWLASGTEAFF.

The chain has TRBV30 and TRBJ2-5; D possibly corresponds to TRBD2 (7 bases). Per germline, CDR1 GTSNPN and CDR2 SVGIG (reference sequence). V was cut by 5 bases and J by 5 bases, with 21 bases left in between. The CDR3 has 15 residues. The chain's CDR3 is CAWSGAGAGRETQYF. CDR3 nucleotide sequence: TGTGCCTGGTCGGGGGCGGGAGCAGGGAGGGAGACCCAGTACTTC.

The CDR3 sequence: CASSLVGRDTEAFF. The CDR3 DNA reads TGTGCCAGCAGCTTAGTAGGCAGGGACACTGAAGCTTTCTTT. The chain recombines TRBV7-8 with TRBJ1-1, with a possible D match to TRBD1 (5 bases). Germline values: CDR1 SGHVS, CDR2 FQNEAQ. This CDR3 is built from 14 residues. Trimming removed 1 base from V and 3 bases from J, with 9 bases in between.

The V call is TRBV15, the J call TRBJ1-3; D is possibly TRBD1 (5 bases). CDR3 size: 14 residues. Germline V gene data show CDR1 as LNHNV and CDR2 as YYDKDF (reference sequence). The V end was cut by 0 bases, the J end by 3 bases, with 6 bases between. Written as DNA, the CDR3 is TGTGCCACCAGCAGAGATAGGGGTGGAAACACCATATATTTT. It yields the protein CATSRDRGGNTIYF.

CDR3 nucleotides: TGTGCCAGCAGGAGATACGGGACGAGGGACGGGGGAAATGGCTACACCTTC. Its protein is CASRRYGTRDGGNGYTF. This sequence joins TRBV28 and TRBJ1-2, with a tentative D call TRBD1 (5 bases). The germline gives CDR1 MDHEN, CDR2 SYDVKM. With 6 bases removed from V and 6 bases from J, the gap between germline ends came to 26 bases. The CDR3 totals 17 residues.

This clone was counted only a few times. The chain uses TRBV10-3 and TRBJ2-7; possible D gene TRBD1, 5 bases. This CDR3 is 13 amino acids long. Looked up from germline, CDR1 is ENHRY and CDR2 is SYGVKD. The V end was cut by 10 bases, the J end by 6 bases, with 19 bases between. CDR3 protein: CATEGPDILEQYF. CDR3 nucleotides: TGTGCCACCGAAGGGCCGGACATTCTCGAGCAGTACTTC.

This clone appeared a few times. V usage is TRBV6-5 and J usage is TRBJ2-3; D not certain. The germline CDR1 and CDR2 sequences are MNHEY and SVGAGI. This CDR3 spans 13 amino acids. V dropped 5 bases and J dropped 0 bases, with 6 bases sitting between them. CDR3 amino acids: CASSQTSTDTQYF. As DNA, the CDR3 is TGTGCCAGCAGTCAGACTAGCACAGATACGCAGTATTTT.

This clone has a handful of counts. The V gene is TRBV7-9, the J gene TRBJ1-4; tentatively, D is TRBD1 (6 bases). The germline CDR1 and CDR2 sequences are SEHNR and FQNEAQ (reference sequence). Deletions cut 3 bases from V and 4 bases from J, with 12 bases between. There are 15 residues in the CDR3. The CDR3 bases are TGTGCCAGCAGCTTTACAGGGACCTATAATGAAAAACTGTTTTTT. Its translation is CASSFTGTYNEKLFF.

The chain combines TRBV9 with TRBJ2-5; TRBD1 agrees at 7 bases. The J call is in doubt because the DNA end fits TRBJ2-7 better. Germline CDR1 is SGDLS and CDR2 is YYNGEE. The CDR3 consists of 15 residues. CDR3 coding DNA: TGTGCCAGCAGCGTAGACGAGGGGGCGGATTACGAGCAGTACTTC. Protein product: CASSVDEGADYEQYF.